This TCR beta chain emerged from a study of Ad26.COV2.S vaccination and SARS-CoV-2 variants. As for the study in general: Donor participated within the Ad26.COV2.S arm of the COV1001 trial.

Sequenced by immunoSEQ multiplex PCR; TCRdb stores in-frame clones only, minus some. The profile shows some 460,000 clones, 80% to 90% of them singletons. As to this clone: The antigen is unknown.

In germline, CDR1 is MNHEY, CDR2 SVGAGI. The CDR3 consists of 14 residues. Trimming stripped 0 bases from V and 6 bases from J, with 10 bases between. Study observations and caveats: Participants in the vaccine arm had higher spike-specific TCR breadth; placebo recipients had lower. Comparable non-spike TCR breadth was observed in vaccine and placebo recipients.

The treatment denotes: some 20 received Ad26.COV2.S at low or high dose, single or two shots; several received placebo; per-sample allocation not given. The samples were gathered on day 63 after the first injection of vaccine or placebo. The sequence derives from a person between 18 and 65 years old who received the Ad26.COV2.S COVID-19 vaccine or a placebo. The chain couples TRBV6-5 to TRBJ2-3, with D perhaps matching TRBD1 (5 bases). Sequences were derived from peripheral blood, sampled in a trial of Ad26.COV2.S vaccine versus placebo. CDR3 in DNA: TGTGCCAGCAGTTACTCAGGGGTCCTGGATACGCAGTATTTT. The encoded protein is CASSYSGVLDTQYF.